This is a list of T cell receptor beta chains from one sample in a study of blood T cells in healthy people across ages. One entry per CDR3 protein results from TCRdb running MiXCR on the 5' RACE reads. The table has 710,000 or so distinct CDR3 sequences, 22% seen once; the top ten hold about 20%. Sequenced input: blood. These TCRs come from a man in his 70s in good health. CDR3s include the opening cysteine and the closing phenylalanine or tryptophan.

>TRBV5-1
CASSPGPGQTYEQYF
>TRBV21-1
CASSSGGETTDTQYF
>TRBV3-1
CASGLKVAGELFF
>TRBV12-3/TRBV12-4
CASRRQGFNTEAFF
>TRBV18
CASSPPELADPYNEQFF
>TRBV27
CASSKPGRQFF
>TRBV2
CASTGVEKLFF
>TRBV10-3
CAISAGTSGSQETQYF
>TRBV7-2
CASSLNALNTEAFF
>TRBV7-8
CASSLVASGSLVQYF
>TRBV30
CAWWDRSNYGYTF
>TRBV2
CASMQVRDRGEKLFF
>TRBV20-1
CSARHRTSGPTDTQYF
>TRBV20-1
CSADRLAGQETQYF
>TRBV27
CATSAKSNYGYTF
>TRBV20-1
CSARDALTGDTGELFF
>TRBV20-1
CSARDAGELFF
>TRBV7-8
CASSIDRGQTEAFF
>TRBV7-2
CASSYGQSAETQYF
>TRBV14
CASSQEEGLREKLFF
>TRBV5-1
CASSLATGGSGANVLTF
>TRBV6-1
CASSEQASGFPQYF
>TRBV7-2
CASRLAGETDTQYF
>TRBV20-1
CSAPATGGDEQFF
>TRBV7-9
CASSLLAGLNYGYTF
>TRBV20-1
CSATKQSGNTIYF
>TRBV20-1
CSARGPAGQETQYF
>TRBV4-1
CASSLTGGGPTDTQYF
>TRBV12-3/TRBV12-4
CASSPATGPGNTIYF
>TRBV29-1
CSVSGGGNQPQHF
>TRBV5-5
CASSLVLEGVAKNIQYF
>TRBV20-1
CSARSGLYEQYF
>TRBV6-5
CASSYSRTSGLYEQFF
>TRBV5-1
CASSLARREETQYF
>TRBV20-1
CSARVGAGRTEAFF
>TRBV7-6
CASSSEPNMNTEAFF
>TRBV29-1
CSVRYGTSGHTGELFF
>TRBV12-3/TRBV12-4
CASSVGTGSTF
>TRBV5-1
CASSLQAAGNYNEQFF
>TRBV7-9
CASSFSLAGPYNEQFF
>TRBV29-1
CSVPEGGLKYTF
>TRBV6-6
CASSSTDSNQPQHF
>TRBV5-1
CASSPTGDREYGYTF
>TRBV11-2
CASSTPTGGVQGNTIYF
>TRBV5-1
CASSLASGLTDTQYF
>TRBV6-6
CASSQGASGYTF
>TRBV7-2
CASSIRTQQGSPLHF
>TRBV3-1
CASSQQGGESYTF
>TRBV29-1
CSALVSGANEKLFF
>TRBV27
CASTSGLGNTIYF
>TRBV5-1
CASSLDGIDGYTF
>TRBV5-1
CASSLGDSLAFLETQYF
>TRBV7-9
CASSLVVGNTIYF
>TRBV28
CASSVLATTEQYF
>TRBV18
CASSPQGQVNQPQHF
>TRBV11-2
CASSLSTQYF
>TRBV28
CASTTFEGIAGELFF
>TRBV29-1
CSVEQARGTDTQYF
>TRBV20-1
CSAPTPGRETQYF